These T cell receptor beta chains were read from a single sample in a study of control samples from healthy donors and cancer patients. Clones were read by immunoSEQ multiplex PCR, and TCRdb kept only the in-frame ones, dropping some. Here the sample spans 100,000 to 150,000 clones, about 83% being singletons. Sequenced material: blood. Receptor source: a young man in good health. CDR3s include the opening cysteine and the closing phenylalanine or tryptophan. D genes are given only for firm matches. The size of a clone is reported for some rows only, either as once, few or many, or as a class for expanded clones.

v_gene	abundance	d_gene	j_gene	CDR3nt	CDR3aa
TRBV3-1/TRBV3-2	NA	NA	TRBJ1-2	TGTGCCAGCAGCCCCCAACCTGGCAGGGGAACTGGCTACACCTTC	CASSPQPGRGTGYTF
TRBV9	NA	NA	TRBJ2-1	TGTGCCAGCAGCTTTACCGACCGGGTAGTTGAGCAGTTCTTC	CASSFTDRVVEQFF
TRBV4-1	NA	NA	TRBJ2-1	TGCGCCAGCAGCCAAGACGGAGGCTCCTACAATGAGCAGTTCTTC	CASSQDGGSYNEQFF
TRBV29-1	NA	NA	TRBJ2-4	TGCAGCGTTGGGGACACGAACATTCAGTACTTC	CSVGDTNIQYF
TRBV4-1	NA	TRBD1	TRBJ2-3	TGCGCCAGCAGCCGGGGATCCGGGACAGGGGGCACAGATACGCAGTATTTT	CASSRGSGTGGTDTQYF
TRBV5-1	NA	NA	TRBJ1-1	TGCGCCAGCAGCTTGGGGAGAGTGTCGGGCACTGAAGCTTTCTTT	CASSLGRVSGTEAFF
TRBV29-1	NA	NA	TRBJ1-3	TGCAGCGTCCTTCAGGGGAATGGTGGAAACACCATATATTTT	CSVLQGNGGNTIYF
TRBV11-2	once	NA	TRBJ1-6	TGTGCCAGCAGCCCAGGGACACCCCTCCACTTT	CASSPGTPLHF
TRBV7-3	NA	NA	TRBJ2-1	TGTGCCAGCAGCCCCATAGAGGGCTCCTACAATGAGCAGTTCTTC	CASSPIEGSYNEQFF
TRBV5-8	NA	NA	TRBJ2-3	TGTGCCAGCAGCTTTAGAGGATCAGATACGCAGTATTTT	CASSFRGSDTQYF
TRBV5-4	once	TRBD1	TRBJ1-2	TGTGCCAGCAGCCTACGGACAGGGGGAGGCTACACCTTC	CASSLRTGGGYTF
TRBV12-5	NA	NA	TRBJ1-4	TGTGCTAGTGGTTTGACGGGGGAAAAACTGTTTTTT	CASGLTGEKLFF
TRBV5-5	NA	NA	TRBJ1-3	TGTGCCAGCAGCCCATTGGCGGGGGAAACTGGAAACACCATATATTTT	CASSPLAGETGNTIYF
TRBV5-4	NA	NA	TRBJ1-5	TGTGCCAGCAGCTTGGATTACGATCAGCCCCAGCATTTT	CASSLDYDQPQHF
TRBV2	NA	NA	TRBJ2-1	TGTGCCAGCAGTATGACAGTGGCCGTTAAGAATGAGCAGTTCTTC	CASSMTVAVKNEQFF
TRBV7-9	NA	NA	TRBJ2-6	TGTGCCAGCAGCCGACTGAGGCTCTCTGGGGCCAACGTCCTGACTTTC	CASSRLRLSGANVLTF